Detailed here is one TCR beta chain. This CDR3 has 14 amino acids. The V gene's germline CDR1 is KGHDR and CDR2 SFDVKD. With 3 bases removed from V and 3 bases from J, the gap between germline ends came to 8 bases. This entry comes from a study of blood T cell repertoires in COVID-19. Profiled with immunoSEQ multiplex PCR; TCRdb holds only in-frame clones, not every one. The sample consists of approximately 240,000 clones, about nine tenths of them appearing once. Material for sequencing was PBMCs or T cells enriched from blood (not recorded which). The receptor was isolated from a woman aged 25 to 39 with acute COVID-19. The rearrangement uses TRBV24-1 and TRBJ1-5; D not resolved. CDR3 protein: CATSDPGLNQPQHF. CDR3 coding DNA: TGTGCCACCAGTGATCCCGGACTCAATCAGCCCCAGCATTTT.